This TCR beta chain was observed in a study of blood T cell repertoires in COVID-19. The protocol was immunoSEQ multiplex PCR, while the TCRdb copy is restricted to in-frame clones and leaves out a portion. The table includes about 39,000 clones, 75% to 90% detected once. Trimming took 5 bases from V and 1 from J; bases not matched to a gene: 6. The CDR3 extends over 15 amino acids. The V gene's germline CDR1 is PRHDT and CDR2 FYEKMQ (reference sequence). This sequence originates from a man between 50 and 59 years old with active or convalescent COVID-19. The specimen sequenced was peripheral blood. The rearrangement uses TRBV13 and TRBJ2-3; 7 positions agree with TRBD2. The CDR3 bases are TGTGCCAGCAGCGACCCTCGGGGGGGCACAGATACGCAGTATTTT. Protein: CASSDPRGGTDTQYF.